Listed here are 27 T cell receptor beta chains from one sample, sequenced in a study of cytomegalovirus exposure and HLA in healthy donors. The PCR ran on 60 Vbeta and 13 Jbeta primers. Assay: immunoSEQ multiplex PCR; the TCRdb copy retains only in-frame clones and omits some. The sample lists some 170,000 clones, around 80% occurring once. Material: PBMCs. The receptors stem from a man aged 35-49 years in good health and CMV-seronegative.

The V and J genes are TRBV11-2 and TRBJ2-5, with a possible D match to TRBD1 (6 bases). This CDR3 is built from 14 residues. In germline, CDR1 is SGHAT, CDR2 FQNNGV. V was shortened by 6 bases and J by 3 bases, with 14 bases between the two germline ends. This CDR3 reads CASRRRDTEETQYF. The CDR3 coding sequence is TGTGCCAGCAGACGCCGGGACACAGAAGAGACCCAGTACTTC.

This chain connects TRBV18 to TRBJ2-1; 7 bases are a match to TRBD2. This CDR3 is 16 amino acids long. J was trimmed by 0 bases and V by 5 bases; bases with no gene match: 7. Germline V lookup: CDR1 KGHSH, CDR2 LQKENI. CDR3 sequence: CASSLGLLSSYNEQFF. In nucleotides, the CDR3 is TGTGCCAGCTCATTGGGACTACTAAGCTCCTACAATGAGCAGTTCTTC.

The chain carries TRBV7-9 and TRBJ2-1; 7 bases align to TRBD1. Germline V gene sequence: CDR1 SEHNR, CDR2 FQNEAQ (reference sequence). The CDR3 spans 14 residues. V was pared by 4 bases and J by 5 bases, with 5 bases of the junction left unmatched. In DNA, the CDR3 is TGTGCCAGCAGCTCGGACAGGTCAGACAATGAGCAGTTCTTC. Encoded protein: CASSSDRSDNEQFF.

This clone showed up just once. The chain carries TRBV5-1 and TRBJ2-3, with 13 bases that match TRBD2. The CDR3 has 15 amino acids. Germline V lookup: CDR1 SGHRS, CDR2 YFSETQ. J was trimmed by 3 bases and V by 5 bases; bases with no gene match: 3. Here the CDR3 DNA reads TGCGCCAGCAGACAGACTAGCGGGAGGACAGATACGCAGTATTTT. This codes for CASRQTSGRTDTQYF.

CDR3 DNA: TGTGCCTGGAAAAAAGGTCTAGCGGTCACCGGGGAGCTGTTTTTT. Amino acid sequence: CAWKKGLAVTGELFF. The V and J genes are TRBV30 and TRBJ2-2; TRBD2 aligns across 7 bases. Germline assignment: CDR1 GTSNPN and CDR2 SVGIG (reference sequence). CDR3 length equals 15 residues. V was clipped by 4 bases and J by 4 bases; unmatched bases: 9.

V and J are TRBV27 and TRBJ2-3; 14 bases are shared with TRBD2. This CDR3 has 16 amino acids. The V segment lost 6 bases and the J segment 4 bases; nucleotides outside the gene matches: 6. In germline, CDR1 is MNHEY, CDR2 SMNVEV (reference sequence). This CDR3 reads CASRTSGRAGSDTQYF. The CDR3 DNA sequence: TGTGCCAGCAGGACTAGCGGGAGGGCAGGTTCAGATACGCAGTATTTT.

The chain has TRBV7-2 and TRBJ2-3, with 7 bases identical to TRBD1. Per germline, CDR1 SGHTA and CDR2 FQGNSA. This CDR3 is 16 amino acids long. J was trimmed by 2 bases and V by 1 base; bases with no gene match: 6. CDR3 sequence reads: CASSLDSDRFTDTQYF. CDR3 coding DNA: TGTGCCAGCAGCTTAGATTCGGACAGGTTCACAGATACGCAGTATTTT.

The chain couples TRBV7-6 to TRBJ2-5; 8 nucleotides agree with TRBD1. The CDR3 covers 15 residues. Germline CDR1 reads SGHVS; CDR2 reads FNYEAQ. V lost 4 bases and J lost 4; bases outside the gene matches: 8. CDR3 nucleotide sequence: TGTGCCAGCAGCTCGCGGACAGGGAGTGGAGAGACCCAGTACTTC. This encodes CASSSRTGSGETQYF.

This clone was counted only a few times. This chain joins TRBV6-1 and TRBJ2-6; 11 bases are a match to TRBD2. Germline V gene sequence: CDR1 MNHNS, CDR2 SASEGT. CDR3 length: 19 residues. Trimming took 3 bases from V and 0 from J; bases not matched to a gene: 7. CDR3 DNA: TGTGCCAGCAGTGATTCAGGACTAGCGGGCCCCTCTGGGGCCAACGTCCTGACTTTC. As protein: CASSDSGLAGPSGANVLTF.

This clone has more than one count but fewer than ten. The chain combines TRBV14 with TRBJ2-3; a possible D gene is TRBD2 (6 bases). Germline CDR1 SGHDN, CDR2 FVKESK. Trimming removed 3 bases from V and 8 bases from J, with 18 bases in between. The length of the CDR3 is 15 residues. CDR3 residues: CASSHTGSAPGTQYF. DNA of the CDR3: TGTGCCAGCAGCCATACCGGGAGCGCGCCCGGTACGCAGTATTTT.

CDR3 residues: CASSQEARSSYEQYF. The CDR3 coding sequence is TGCGCCAGCAGCCAAGAGGCGCGGAGTTCCTACGAGCAGTACTTC. The V call is TRBV4-3, the J call TRBJ2-7; D is unclear. The V end was cut by 0 bases, the J end by 1 base, with 10 bases between. Germline CDR1 is LGHNA and CDR2 is YSLEER. The CDR3 has 15 amino acids.

The chain joins TRBV27 to TRBJ2-1, with a weak D call TRBD2 (6 bases). Trimming cost V 8 bases and J 8 bases, with 22 bases left between them. The CDR3 has 15 residues. Per the germline V gene, CDR1 is MNHEY and CDR2 is SMNVEV (reference sequence). The CDR3 DNA reads TGTGCCAGCGCCTGGGGCAGGGAGGTTGTGGATGAGCAGTTCTTC. Translation: CASAWGREVVDEQFF.

A few counts support this clone. The chain uses TRBV19 and TRBJ2-2, with 13 bases fitting TRBD2. V trimming: 4 bases; J trimming: 5 bases; junction bases outside the gene matches: 4. The CDR3 consists of 16 residues. Germline assignment: CDR1 LNHDA and CDR2 SQIVND (reference sequence). CDR3 residues: CASSTRLAGGTGELFF. CDR3 in DNA: TGTGCCAGTAGTACCCGACTAGCGGGAGGAACCGGGGAGCTGTTTTTT.

The genes are TRBV11-2 and TRBJ2-5, with 11 bases identical to TRBD2. Germline CDR1 SGHAT, CDR2 FQNNGV. V shed 5 bases, J shed 4 bases, and the junction held 12 bases outside the gene matches. The CDR3 is made up of 17 amino acids. In nucleotides, the CDR3 is TGTGCCAGCAGCCAGAGGACTAGCGGGCTTAGGGGAGAGACCCAGTACTTC. This sequence encodes CASSQRTSGLRGETQYF.

The chain carries TRBV10-3 and TRBJ1-5, with 10 nucleotides matching TRBD1. Germline lookup yields CDR1 ENHRY and CDR2 SYGVKD. The CDR3 has 16 amino acids. V was pared by 10 bases and J by 1 base, with 10 bases of the junction left unmatched. The CDR3 loop is CATGPGQGRSNQPQHF. As DNA, the CDR3 is TGTGCCACCGGTCCGGGACAGGGGCGGAGCAATCAGCCCCAGCATTTT.

V and J are TRBV29-1 and TRBJ2-7; 10 bases are a match to TRBD2. J gave up 0 bases and V 6 bases, and 5 bases lay outside the gene matches. Germline CDR1 is SQVTM and CDR2 is ANQGSEA. This CDR3 contains 14 residues. CDR3 sequence (DNA): TGCAGCGTAAGTACTAGCGGGATCTCCTACGAGCAGTACTTC. Its translation is CSVSTSGISYEQYF.

This clone showed up just a few times. The gene calls are TRBV7-2 and TRBJ1-4, with 12 bases identical to TRBD1. V was clipped by 5 bases and J by 7 bases; unmatched bases: 5. The CDR3 consists of 15 residues. CDR1 SGHTA and CDR2 FQGNSA come from the germline V gene. CDR3 sequence (DNA): TGTGCCAGCAGCACCCCGGGACAGGGGGCTGAAAAACTGTTTTTT. It yields the protein CASSTPGQGAEKLFF. The variable domain in full, with the rest retrieved from reference TRBV7-2 and TRBJ1-4, is GAGVSQSPSNKVTEKGKDVELRCDPISGHTALYWYRQSLGQGLEFLIYFQGNSAPDKSGLPSDRFSAERTGGSVSTLTIQRTQQEDSAVYLCASSTPGQGAEKLFFGSGTQLSVL.

The V and J genes are TRBV5-3 and TRBJ1-2, with 7 bases lining up with TRBD1. TRBV5-3 is an ORF, and what it does is uncertain. The CDR3 has 12 amino acids. The V and J ends lost 9 bases and 7 bases, in that order; junction bases with no gene match: 9. CDR3 DNA sequence: TGTGCCACAGGAGGGGGCTATGGTGGCTACACCTTC. This translates into CATGGGYGGYTF.

The CDR3 loop is CSAGQGAGHEQYF. The CDR3 DNA follows: TGCAGCGCCGGACAGGGCGCTGGTCACGAGCAGTACTTC. The chain recombines TRBV29-1 with TRBJ2-7; 8 nucleotides line up with TRBD1. The germline V gene has CDR1 SQVTM and CDR2 ANQGSEA. J was trimmed by 5 bases and V by 7 bases; bases with no gene match: 10. This CDR3 is 13 amino acids long.

The chain employs TRBV14 and TRBJ2-1, with D possibly being TRBD2 (5 bases). V lost 0 bases and J 7 bases, leaving 10 bases between the germline ends. CDR1 and CDR2 (germline): SGHDN, FVKESK. The CDR3 loop spans 14 amino acids. The CDR3 loop is CASSQDHSGNEQFF. The CDR3 nucleotides are TGTGCCAGCAGCCAAGATCACTCGGGGAATGAGCAGTTCTTC.

The chain couples TRBV6-1 to TRBJ1-5; D is unresolved. This CDR3 is built from 16 residues. Germline-derived CDR1 and CDR2 are MNHNS and SASEGT. Trimming pared 0 bases from V and 4 bases from J, leaving 13 bases between. CDR3 sequence: CASSEALLGGNQPQHF. The DNA for the CDR3 is TGTGCCAGCAGTGAAGCGCTACTCGGAGGAAATCAGCCCCAGCATTTT.

In the case of this clone: One junction end does not reproduce the germline sequence, and a read error may be involved. The chain has TRBV5-4 and TRBJ2-5; TRBD1 matches 7 bases. The CDR3 consists of 14 residues. CDR1 and CDR2 from the germline V gene are SGHNT and YYREEE (reference sequence). As DNA, the CDR3 is TGTGCCACCAGCCTTGGGACAGCACAAGAGACCCAGTACTTC. As protein: CATSLGTAQETQYF.

The chain recombines TRBV25-1 with TRBJ2-7; a possible D gene is TRBD1 (6 bases). The CDR3 extends over 12 amino acids. V was pared by 6 bases and J by 7 bases, with 13 bases between. Germline CDR1 is MGHDK and CDR2 is SYGVNS. This chain's CDR3 is CASRQGNGEQYF. CDR3 DNA: TGTGCCAGCAGACAGGGTAACGGGGAGCAGTACTTC.

The V and J genes are TRBV5-1 and TRBJ2-5; 14 bases are a match to TRBD2. With 0 bases clipped from V and 1 base from J, the junction kept 2 bases outside the gene matches. The CDR3 covers 17 residues. From germline, CDR1 is SGHRS and CDR2 YFSETQ. The CDR3 DNA reads TGCGCCAGCAGCTTGGGGACTAGCGGGAGGACCCAAGAGACCCAGTACTTC. Translation gives CASSLGTSGRTQETQYF.

Of note for this clone: A junction end diverges from the germline sequence, so it may reflect a read error. The V gene is TRBV18, the J gene TRBJ2-4, with 7 bases fitting TRBD1. The germline CDR1 and CDR2 sequences are KGHSH and LQKENI. The CDR3 consists of 15 residues. This chain's CDR3 is CASSPQGVVMNSQYF. The DNA for the CDR3 is TGTGCCAGCTCACCCCAGGGGGTGGTAATGAACAGTCAGTACTTC.

This chain uses TRBV28 with TRBJ1-2; the match to TRBD1 covers 9 bases. CDR3 length: 15 amino acids. Germline trimming cut 6 bases from V and 8 bases from J; bases unmatched to any gene: 13. Germline V gives CDR1 MDHEN, CDR2 SYDVKM. CDR3 DNA sequence: TGTGCCAGCAGCCGCCCGCCGGGGACAGGGCGGGGCTACACCTTC. It is translated as CASSRPPGTGRGYTF.

The rearrangement uses TRBV6-4 and TRBJ2-3, with D perhaps TRBD2 (5 bases). Trimming left V 6 bases short and J 2 bases short, with 12 bases between. The CDR3 is 14 amino acids. Germline V gene lookup returns CDR1 MRHNA and CDR2 SNTAGT. The CDR3 nucleotides read TGTGCCAGCAGCCGTGGACTGACCACAGATACGCAGTATTTT. Its protein is CASSRGLTTDTQYF.